Listed below are T cell receptor beta chains from one sample, sequenced in a study of T cells after posttransplantation cyclophosphamide. Method: immunoSEQ multiplex PCR; TCRdb's copy keeps in-frame clones and lacks some. Of more than 30,000 clones listed, around nine tenths were seen once; the top ten hold 0.2% to 0.3%. Material for sequencing was naive CD4+ T cells sorted from PBMCs. These TCRs come from a woman aged 60 to 75 in good health, CMV-negative, and a related stem cell transplant donor. CDR3s include the opening cysteine and the closing phenylalanine or tryptophan. Each record gives: J gene, clone size, CDR3 length, V gene, D gene, CDR3 protein, CDR3 DNA. The D gene is left open where the match is weak. Clone size is given for some rows only: seen once, a few or many times, or a class if the clone is expanded.

TRBJ1-1 | . | 13 | TRBV18 | . | CASSPSVNTEAFF | TGTGCCAGCTCACCGTCCGTAAACACTGAAGCTTTCTTT
TRBJ2-4 | . | 12 | TRBV29-1 | . | CSGLDSLGIQYF | TGCAGCGGACTCGACAGCCTCGGAATTCAGTACTTC
TRBJ2-7 | . | 16 | TRBV5-6 | TRBD1 | CASRREAETGTYEQYF | TGTGCCAGCAGGCGAGAAGCCGAGACAGGGACCTACGAGCAGTACTTC
TRBJ1-6 | . | 16 | TRBV5-1 | . | CASSSGQNGYDSPLHF | TGCGCCAGCAGCTCCGGACAGAATGGGTACGATTCACCCCTCCACTTT
TRBJ2-7 | once | 14 | TRBV6-5 | . | CASSYRQSSYEQYF | TGTGCCAGCAGTTACCGTCAGTCCTCCTACGAGCAGTACTTC
TRBJ1-3 | few | 17 | TRBV19 | . | CASSIDSTGYSGNTIYF | TGTGCCAGTAGTATTGATTCCACAGGCTACTCTGGAAACACCATATATTTT
TRBJ1-6 | . | 15 | TRBV4-1 | . | CASSQDTGVNSPLHF | TGCGCCAGCAGCCAAGATACCGGGGTGAATTCACCCCTCCACTTT
TRBJ1-1 | . | 15 | TRBV9 | . | CASSAGGGLNTEAFF | TGTGCCAGCAGCGCCGGGGGAGGGTTGAACACTGAAGCTTTCTTT
TRBJ2-3 | . | 14 | TRBV5-1 | . | CASSLGGVPDTQYF | TGCGCCAGCAGCTTGGGGGGGGTTCCAGATACGCAGTATTTT
TRBJ2-7 | . | 17 | TRBV18 | . | CASSPSMVRDTFYEQYF | TGTGCCAGCTCACCATCGATGGTTCGGGACACATTCTACGAGCAGTACTTC
TRBJ1-4 | . | 15 | TRBV5-6 | . | CASTPWGRADEKLFF | TGTGCCAGCACCCCCTGGGGCAGGGCAGATGAAAAACTGTTTTTT
TRBJ1-2 | . | 15 | TRBV28 | . | CASTGGGQGNYGYTF | TGTGCCAGCACCGGCGGAGGTCAGGGGAACTATGGCTACACCTTC
TRBJ2-5 | . | 10 | TRBV28 | . | CATAIETQYF | TGTGCCACCGCGATTGAGACCCAGTACTTC
TRBJ1-5 | . | 15 | TRBV10-2 | . | CASSEWRLNDQPQHF | TGCGCCAGCAGTGAGTGGCGGTTAAACGATCAGCCCCAGCATTTT
TRBJ1-6 | few | 14 | TRBV2 | TRBD1 | CASSPDRVGSPLHF | TGTGCCAGCAGCCCGGACAGGGTGGGTTCACCCCTCCACTTT
TRBJ2-2 | . | 14 | TRBV19 | TRBD2 | CASGAGGITGELFF | TGTGCCAGTGGCGCGGGGGGTATTACCGGGGAGCTGTTTTTT
TRBJ1-3 | . | 16 | TRBV11-2 | . | CASSLDLRTSGNTIYF | TGTGCCAGCAGCTTAGATCTAAGAACCTCTGGAAACACCATATATTTT
TRBJ2-2 | . | 19 | TRBV4-2 | . | CASSQEVLTGIRNTGELFF | TGTGCCAGCAGCCAAGAGGTCCTTACAGGGATCAGGAACACCGGGGAGCTGTTTTTT
TRBJ2-7 | once | 15 | TRBV28 | TRBD2 | CASSLHASGFYEQYF | TGTGCCAGCAGTTTACATGCTAGCGGGTTCTACGAGCAGTACTTC
TRBJ1-1 | . | 10 | TRBV6-6 | TRBD1 | CGTANTEAFF | TGCGGGACAGCAAACACTGAAGCTTTCTTT
TRBJ1-2 | . | 15 | TRBV7-2 | TRBD1 | CASSIRDRGSSGYTF | TGTGCCAGCAGCATCAGGGACAGGGGTTCTTCGGGCTACACCTTC
TRBJ1-1 | . | 11 | TRBV20-1 | . | CSETGNTEAFF | TGCAGTGAAACAGGAAACACTGAAGCTTTCTTT
TRBJ1-4 | few | 15 | TRBV27 | TRBD1 | CASSLLGTGAQKLFF | TGTGCCAGCAGTTTATTGGGGACAGGGGCCCAAAAACTGTTTTTT
TRBJ1-2 | . | 14 | TRBV6-1 | . | CASSEAQTNYGYTF | TGTGCCAGCAGTGAAGCTCAGACTAACTATGGCTACACCTTC
TRBJ2-1 | once | 14 | TRBV11-3 | TRBD1 | CASSQSTGPGEQFF | TGTGCCAGCAGCCAATCGACAGGGCCAGGGGAGCAGTTCTTC
TRBJ2-2 | . | 16 | TRBV9 | . | CASSVAPGMDTGELFF | TGTGCCAGCAGCGTAGCCCCAGGGATGGACACCGGGGAGCTGTTTTTT
TRBJ1-4 | . | 15 | TRBV7-2 | TRBD1 | CASSGQGWANEKLFF | TGTGCCAGCAGCGGACAGGGGTGGGCTAATGAAAAACTGTTTTTT
TRBJ2-1 | . | 13 | TRBV5-1 | . | CASSLAPGNEQFF | TGCGCCAGCAGCTTGGCCCCAGGGAATGAGCAGTTCTTC
TRBJ2-5 | . | 18 | TRBV5-1 | TRBD2 | CASSLLLKKQAGLETQYF | TGCGCCAGCAGCTTGCTTTTAAAGAAACAAGCGGGGCTGGAGACCCAGTACTTC
TRBJ1-2 | . | 13 | TRBV6-6 | TRBD1 | CASQTGANYGYTF | TGTGCCAGCCAGACAGGGGCTAACTATGGCTACACCTTC
TRBJ2-5 | . | 14 | TRBV9 | . | CASSPRTAQETQYF | TGTGCCAGCAGCCCCAGGACAGCCCAAGAGACCCAGTACTTC
TRBJ2-3 | once | 17 | TRBV4-1 | . | CASSQESRTTNTDTQYF | TGCGCCAGCAGCCAAGAGTCCAGGACAACTAACACAGATACGCAGTATTTT
TRBJ2-1 | . | 17 | TRBV4-1 | TRBD1 | CASSQGPGTGGYNEQFF | TGCGCCAGCAGCCAAGGGCCCGGGACAGGGGGATACAATGAGCAGTTCTTC
TRBJ2-7 | . | 16 | TRBV12-2 | . | CASRLVQRTDTYEQYF | TGTGCAAGTCGCTTGGTTCAGCGGACAGATACCTACGAGCAGTACTTC
TRBJ2-7 | . | 15 | TRBV4-3 | TRBD1 | CASSLYGQGSYEQYF | TGCGCCAGCAGCCTTTACGGACAGGGCTCCTACGAGCAGTACTTC
TRBJ1-2 | . | 17 | TRBV4-3 | . | CASSQEASTSYNYGYTF | TGCGCCAGCAGCCAAGAAGCTAGTACAAGTTATAACTATGGCTACACCTTC
TRBJ2-3 | . | 16 | TRBV9 | TRBD2 | CASSVGTSGRTDTQYF | TGTGCCAGCAGCGTAGGGACTAGCGGGAGGACAGATACGCAGTATTTT
TRBJ2-7 | once | 15 | TRBV28 | TRBD2 | CASSVAGASSYEQYF | TGTGCCAGCAGTGTAGCGGGGGCGAGCTCCTACGAGCAGTACTTC
TRBJ2-7 | . | 17 | TRBV2 | TRBD2 | CASTERLAGARSYEQYF | TGTGCCAGCACGGAGCGGCTAGCGGGGGCCCGCTCCTACGAGCAGTACTTC
TRBJ1-4 | . | 13 | TRBV28 | TRBD1 | CASSQGVNEKLFF | TGTGCCAGCTCACAGGGGGTTAATGAAAAACTGTTTTTT
TRBJ1-5 | . | 14 | TRBV28 | . | CASSLTGWDQPQHF | TGTGCCAGCAGTTTAACAGGGTGGGATCAGCCCCAGCATTTT
TRBJ1-2 | . | 14 | TRBV7-9 | TRBD1 | CASSSGQGGYGYTF | TGTGCCAGCAGCTCAGGACAGGGCGGGTATGGCTACACCTTC
TRBJ1-5 | . | 16 | TRBV6-6 | . | CASSYSPGVSNQPQHF | TGTGCCAGCAGTTACTCCCCAGGGGTGAGCAATCAGCCCCAGCATTTT